This TCR beta chain was identified in a study of blood T cell repertoires in COVID-19. Overall study: Spain, Italy and the United States supplied samples that represented acute and convalescent COVID-19.

Germline trimming cut 2 bases from V and 1 base from J; bases unmatched to any gene: 17. The CDR3 is 21 residues long. CDR1 is SGDLS and CDR2 is YYNGEE in the germline V gene. Data came from immunoSEQ multiplex PCR; TCRdb stores just in-frame clones and leaves some out. The sample holds roughly 410,000 clones, around 91% seen once. The sequencing input was peripheral blood. The V and J genes are TRBV9 and TRBJ2-6, with TRBD1 identical over 8 bases. This receptor was identified in a woman aged 40 to 50 with COVID-19, enrolled during active disease. CDR3 sequence reads: CASSVVPGPPGGSSGANVLTF. The CDR3 nucleotides read TGTGCCAGCAGCGTTGTGCCGGGACCCCCAGGGGGCTCTTCTGGGGCCAACGTCCTGACTTTC.